Reported below is one T cell receptor (beta chain). The table lists this clonotype with a few counts. It has no known antigen specificity. Per-base qualities were not stored, and no clone one base away is much larger. These data are taken from a study of CD8+CD57+ T cells in acquired aplastic anemia (dated 2018 in TCRdb). Background for the entire study: On average, sorted CD4+ and CD8+ cells yielded approximately 3 ug of extracted DNA, with a range of roughly 0.18 to 30 ug.

The CDR3 goes from the cysteine to the phenylalanine over 15 residues. This entry keeps only the CDR3 DNA: 45 bases, framed from base 1. The germline V gene (reference sequence) supplies CDR1 SGHKS and CDR2 YYEKEE. The junction carries 12 bases between V and J, which are trimmed by 1 base and 2 bases respectively. The study deep-sequenced TCR repertoires of sorted CD4+ and CD8+ blood T cells from severe aplastic anemia patients and healthy subjects. Ficoll-Paque density gradient centrifugation was used to isolate peripheral blood mononuclear cells. Before DNA extraction, CD4+ and CD8+ T cells were sorted by FACS or by magnetic beads. Genomic DNA was used as template for profiling of TCR beta VDJ combinations and CDR3 sequences. An Illumina HiSeq 2000 was the platform used for TCR repertoire sequencing. Under the source paper's analysis protocol: TRBV/TRBJ rearrangement plots, CDR3 size and DJ length profiles, and Simpson's diversity index were used to assess repertoires. The most abundant DNA sequence in the deep sequencing data was defined as the immunodominant clone. CDR3 amino acid sequences were screened for sharing across subjects and were compared with published repertoires and the VDJdb database. Through fastp at Q25 and MiXCR, TCRdb rebuilt clones from the public reads, retaining in-frame beta chains. Each entry is one CDR3 protein sequence, shown with its most common DNA and genes. TCRdb's processing, not the authors' own work, is the source of the V and J calls. Here the sample has 250,000 to 350,000 distinct CDR3 sequences; approximately 57% occur a single time. Roughly 8% of the sample rests with the top ten.

Here is what the overall study found, with its caveats: Although 25 to 30 CD8+ CDR3 sequences were shared by patients and controls, these sequences appeared highly expressed in patients and within the immunodominant clones of patients. Patients and healthy controls showed no significant difference in CD8+ Simpson's diversity (P=0.060).

Recombination connected TRBV5-5 to TRBJ1-2, with the D gene too uncertain to name. The material sequenced was sorted CD4+, CD8+, or CD8+CD57+ T cells (not recorded which) from PBMCs. The clonotype was recovered from a human donor with severe aplastic anemia or a healthy control (not recorded which). CDR3 sequence: CASSLLLTANYGYTF. The DNA sequence reads TGTGCCAGCAGCTTGCTCCTTACAGCCAACTATGGCTACACCTTC.